The next 8 T cell receptor beta chains were all read from a single sample in a study of cytomegalovirus exposure and HLA in healthy donors. PCR amplification relied on 60 Vbeta primers (plus 13 Jbeta primers). Clones were sequenced by immunoSEQ multiplex PCR, and TCRdb holds only the in-frame ones, with some missing. The table shows roughly 110,000 clones, with 60% to 80% occurring only once. Input material: PBMCs. The source of these receptors is a female donor in good health and CMV-seronegative.

This chain links TRBV9 with TRBJ1-5; D gene uncertain. Germline CDR1 and CDR2: SGDLS and YYNGEE. The CDR3 totals 15 residues. V was trimmed by 0 bases and J by 0 bases, leaving 7 bases between them. As DNA, the CDR3 is TGTGCCAGCAGCGTAGGTGTAGATAGCAATCAGCCCCAGCATTTT. This sequence encodes CASSVGVDSNQPQHF.

The gene calls are TRBV6-5 and TRBJ1-1; 8 bases fit TRBD1. J was trimmed by 7 bases and V by 6 bases; bases with no gene match: 4. CDR1 and CDR2 from the germline V gene are MNHEY and SVGAGI. The CDR3 loop spans 12 amino acids. The CDR3 here is CASSRQGNEAFF. The DNA for the CDR3 is TGTGCCAGCAGCCGACAGGGGAATGAAGCTTTCTTT.

This chain links TRBV5-1 with TRBJ2-1; 12 bases fit TRBD1. CDR3 size: 15 residues. Germline V gives CDR1 SGHRS, CDR2 YFSETQ. With 3 bases clipped from V and 4 bases from J, the junction kept 2 bases outside the gene matches. CDR3 DNA sequence: TGCGCCAGCAGCTCGGGACAGGGGGCATACAATGAGCAGTTCTTC. Its translation: CASSSGQGAYNEQFF.

The chain is built from TRBV28 and TRBJ2-7; D ambiguous. CDR1 is MDHEN and CDR2 is SYDVKM in the germline V gene. V lost 2 bases to trimming and J lost 2 bases, with 22 bases between them. The CDR3 sequence is 18 residues long. The CDR3 spells CASSLPGAGQTGAYEQYF. The CDR3 DNA reads as TGTGCCAGCAGTTTACCGGGTGCTGGTCAAACTGGCGCCTACGAGCAGTACTTC.

This chain joins TRBV6-1 and TRBJ2-7; possibly TRBD2 for D (6 bases). Germline values: CDR1 MNHNS, CDR2 SASEGT. Trimming removed 7 bases from V and 4 bases from J, with 17 bases in between. This CDR3 region has 14 residues. CDR3 region: CASNLSEGEYEQYF. DNA for the CDR3: TGTGCCAGCAACCTTTCGGAGGGAGAGTACGAGCAGTACTTC.

This chain uses TRBV28 with TRBJ2-7, with a possible D match to TRBD1 (5 bases). This CDR3 comprises 18 residues. Trimming took 4 bases from V and 1 from J, leaving 23 bases between them. Per the germline V gene, CDR1 is MDHEN and CDR2 is SYDVKM. The DNA for the CDR3 is TGTGCCAGCAGTTCAGCCCTTTCAGGGAATCCAGAATCCTACGAGCAGTACTTC. Encoded protein: CASSSALSGNPESYEQYF.

V and J are TRBV27 and TRBJ1-6, with TRBD1 matching 10 bases. The J segment lost 10 bases and the V segment lost 7 bases, leaving 10 bases of the junction unmatched. Germline CDR1 MNHEY, CDR2 SMNVEV (reference sequence). The CDR3 covers 15 residues. CDR3 in amino acids: CASTIGQGGGSPLHF. CDR3 sequence (DNA): TGTGCCAGCACCATAGGACAGGGGGGTGGCTCACCCCTCCACTTT.

In this sample, this clone turned up a few times. This chain uses TRBV4-2 with TRBJ1-2, with TRBD1 matching over 7 bases. Germline CDR1 is LGHNA and CDR2 is YNFKEQ. Trimming cost V 2 bases and J 3 bases; bases outside gene matches: 6. The length of the CDR3 is 15 residues. This CDR3 is CASSQQRGPDYGYTF. In nucleotides, the CDR3 is TGTGCCAGCAGCCAACAAAGGGGGCCAGACTATGGCTACACCTTC.